The 12 T cell receptor beta chains given below trace back to one sample, sequenced in a study of T cells after somatic rescue of genetic block. Data came from immunoSEQ multiplex PCR; TCRdb stores just in-frame clones and leaves some out. The sample contains 45,000 to 70,000 clones, roughly 96% of which appear only once. Sequences were obtained from peripheral blood mononuclear cells (PBMCs). The receptors were gathered from a child under two years old.

The chain is built from TRBV11-2 and TRBJ1-5; 10 positions match TRBD1. The germline V gene encodes CDR1 SGHAT and CDR2 FQNNGV. The CDR3 is made up of 14 amino acids. The J segment lost 5 bases and the V segment lost 5 bases, leaving 3 bases of the junction unmatched. The DNA of the CDR3 is TGTGCCAGCAGCACAGACAGGGGGCATCAGCCCCAGCATTTT. Its translation: CASSTDRGHQPQHF.

The gene calls are TRBV29-1 and TRBJ1-2; D ambiguous. V gave up 2 bases and J gave up 5 bases, with 3 bases separating them. This CDR3 contains 10 residues. Germline V CDR1 and CDR2: SQVTM, ANQGSEA. Here the CDR3 reads CSVEPYGYTF. The CDR3 DNA reads as TGCAGCGTTGAACCGTATGGCTACACCTTC.

The genes are TRBV5-6 and TRBJ1-2; TRBD1 matches at 7 bases. Germline loops: CDR1 SGHDT, CDR2 YYEEEE. This CDR3 contains 13 residues. With 0 bases clipped from V and 4 bases from J, the junction kept 0 bases outside the gene matches. The DNA for the CDR3 is TGTGCCAGCAGCTTGGACAGGGGCTATGGCTACACCTTC. Translated: CASSLDRGYGYTF.

The chain uses TRBV7-9 and TRBJ1-4, with D maybe TRBD1 (5 bases). The CDR3 runs to 13 residues. V dropped 4 bases and J dropped 8 bases, with 11 bases sitting between them. Germline V gives CDR1 SEHNR, CDR2 FQNEAQ (reference sequence). The CDR3 region has the DNA TGTGCCAGCAGCTCTGGGGGAAAGGAAAAACTGTTTTTT. It codes for CASSSGGKEKLFF.

This clone came up once. The V gene is TRBV7-3, the J gene TRBJ2-1; D may be TRBD2 (5 bases). Germline V CDR1 and CDR2: SGHTA, FQGTGA. Trimming shortened V by 2 bases and J by 6 bases, and 8 bases separated the two germline ends. The CDR3 is made up of 13 amino acids. The CDR3 sequence: CASSLPGSNEQFF. The CDR3 nucleotides are TGTGCCAGCAGCTTACCGGGGAGCAATGAGCAGTTCTTC. Full variable domain (missing parts from reference TRBV7-3 and TRBJ2-1): GAGVSQTPSNKVTEKGKYVELRCDPISGHTALYWYRQSLGQGPEFLIYFQGTGAADDSGLPNDRFFAVRPEGSVSTLKIQRTERGDSAVYLCASSLPGSNEQFFGPGTRLTVL.

This chain uses TRBV6-1 with TRBJ2-1; TRBD2 aligns across 10 bases. Trimming took 6 bases from V and 8 from J; bases not matched to a gene: 10. Germline CDR1 reads MNHNS; CDR2 reads SASEGT. The CDR3 sequence is 15 residues long. In DNA, the CDR3 is TGTGCCAGCAGGCCACCGGGACTAGCGATCGATGAGCAGTTCTTC. Translating it yields CASRPPGLAIDEQFF.

V gene TRBV5-1 combines with J gene TRBJ2-2; 8 positions match TRBD1. This CDR3 is built from 16 residues. Germline values: CDR1 SGHRS, CDR2 YFSETQ. Germline trimming cut 2 bases from V and 3 bases from J; bases unmatched to any gene: 6. CDR3 sequence (DNA): TGCGCCAGCAGCTTTGTCTGGACAGGGCACACCGGGGAGCTGTTTTTT. Its protein product is CASSFVWTGHTGELFF.

This chain joins TRBV6-5 and TRBJ1-2; 9 bases line up with TRBD1. Germline V gene data show CDR1 as MNHEY and CDR2 as SVGAGI. The ends lost 6 bases at V and 3 bases at J; junction bases unmatched: 5. This CDR3 spans 14 amino acids. The CDR3 nucleotides read TGTGCCAGCAGCGCCCGGGACAGGGACTATGGCTACACCTTC. It is translated as CASSARDRDYGYTF.

Comments on this clone: Other DNA sequences from this sample encode an identical CDR3 as well. The chain joins TRBV19 to TRBJ2-3, with 7 bases matching TRBD2. Germline-derived CDR1 and CDR2 are LNHDA and SQIVND (reference sequence). The CDR3 covers 14 residues. With 1 base clipped from V and 3 bases from J, the junction kept 1 base outside the gene matches. The CDR3, as DNA: TGTGCCAGTAGTATAGCGGGGGGAACAGATACGCAGTATTTT. Its translation: CASSIAGGTDTQYF.

The chain carries TRBV2 and TRBJ1-6, with a weak D call TRBD1 (6 bases). V lost 5 bases and J lost 10, with 9 bases in between. Germline CDR1 SNHLY, CDR2 FYNNEI. The CDR3 consists of 12 residues. DNA of the CDR3: TGTGCCAGCAGTATCCAGGGGTCACCCCTCCACTTT. Amino acids: CASSIQGSPLHF. Full variable domain (missing parts from reference TRBV2 and TRBJ1-6): EPEVTQTPSHQVTQMGQEVILRCVPISNHLYFYWYRQILGQKVEFLVSFYNNEISEKSEIFDDQFSVERPDGSNFTLKIRSTKLEDSAMYFCASSIQGSPLHFGNGTRLTVT.

V usage is TRBV7-2 and J usage is TRBJ2-1; D is uncertain. V was shortened by 5 bases and J by 0 bases, with 11 bases between the two germline ends. The CDR3 covers 15 residues. The germline V gene has CDR1 SGHTA and CDR2 FQGNSA. The CDR3 sequence: CASSPIRASYNEQFF. CDR3 DNA: TGTGCCAGCAGCCCTATTCGCGCCTCCTACAATGAGCAGTTCTTC.

V gene TRBV5-1 combines with J gene TRBJ1-2, with D uncertain. Trimming pared 0 bases from V and 6 bases from J, leaving 12 bases between. CDR3 length equals 14 residues. The germline V gene encodes CDR1 SGHRS and CDR2 YFSETQ. The chain's CDR3 is CASSLDTSYDGYTF. The DNA of the CDR3 is TGCGCCAGCAGCTTGGACACCTCATACGATGGCTACACCTTC.